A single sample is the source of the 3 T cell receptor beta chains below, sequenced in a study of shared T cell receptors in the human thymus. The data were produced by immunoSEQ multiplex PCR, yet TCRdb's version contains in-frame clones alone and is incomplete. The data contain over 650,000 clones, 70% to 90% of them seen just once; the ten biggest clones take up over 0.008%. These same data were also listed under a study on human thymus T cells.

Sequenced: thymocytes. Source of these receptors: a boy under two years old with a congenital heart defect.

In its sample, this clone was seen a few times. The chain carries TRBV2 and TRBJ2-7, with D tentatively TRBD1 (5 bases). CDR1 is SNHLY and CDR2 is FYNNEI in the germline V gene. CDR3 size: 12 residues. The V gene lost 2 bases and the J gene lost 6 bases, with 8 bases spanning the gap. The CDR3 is CASSEMGREQYF. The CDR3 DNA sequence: TGTGCCAGCAGTGAAATGGGGCGCGAGCAGTACTTC.

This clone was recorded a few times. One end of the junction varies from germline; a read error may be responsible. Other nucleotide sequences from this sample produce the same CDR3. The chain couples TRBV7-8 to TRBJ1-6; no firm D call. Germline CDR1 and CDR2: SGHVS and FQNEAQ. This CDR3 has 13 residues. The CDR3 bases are TGTGCCAGCACCGAGTCCCAGGATTCCCCCCTCCACTTT. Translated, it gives CASTESQDSPLHF.

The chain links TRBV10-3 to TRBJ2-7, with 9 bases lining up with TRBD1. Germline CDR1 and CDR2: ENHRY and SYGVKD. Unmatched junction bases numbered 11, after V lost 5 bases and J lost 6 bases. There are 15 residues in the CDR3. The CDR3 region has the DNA TGTGCCATCAGTTTTCTGGGACAGGGTTTAAGCGAGCAGTACTTC. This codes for CAISFLGQGLSEQYF.